This T cell receptor beta chain was sequenced in a study of T cell responses to AZD1222 COVID-19 vaccine. This clone was seen once. The antigen is unknown. The germline CDR1 and CDR2 sequences are SEHNR and FQNEAQ (reference sequence). Trimming cost V 2 bases and J 3 bases; bases outside gene matches: 6. The CDR3 contains 16 residues. This table comes from immunoSEQ multiplex PCR, and its TCRdb copy is limited to in-frame clones, with some not included. The sample has around 100,000 clones, about 92% seen once; the top ten hold 4.5% to 5.5%. Study-level points and caveats: Nearly half of spike-specific TCRs reportedly target variant regions that are unmutated in the B.1.351 and B.1.1.7 variants. Donors, mostly white British, included more females; clonal diversity was possibly underestimated.

The source of this sequence is an adult in good health. Sequenced here: peripheral blood, sampled on day 0 of AZD1222 vaccination. The V gene is TRBV7-9, the J gene TRBJ2-2; TRBD1 matches at 7 bases. The CDR3 is CASSLMGTAYTGELFF. CDR3 bases: TGTGCCAGCAGCTTAATGGGGACAGCCTACACCGGGGAGCTGTTTTTT.